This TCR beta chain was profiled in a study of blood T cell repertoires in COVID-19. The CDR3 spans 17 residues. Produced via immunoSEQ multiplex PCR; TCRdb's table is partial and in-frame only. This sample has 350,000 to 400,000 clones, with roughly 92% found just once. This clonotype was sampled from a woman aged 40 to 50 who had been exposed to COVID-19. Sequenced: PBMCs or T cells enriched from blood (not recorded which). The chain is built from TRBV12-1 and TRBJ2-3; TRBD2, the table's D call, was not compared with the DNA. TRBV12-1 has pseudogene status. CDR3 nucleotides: TGTGCCAGCAGCTCCTTCGTCGGGGGAGGGCCCACAGATACGCAGTATTTT. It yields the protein CASSSFVGGGPTDTQYF.